The T cell receptor beta chain described here comes from a study of identical twins. Study outcomes and limitations: Twin-shared out-of-frame alpha sequences were enriched for low generation probability.

TCRdb reanalysed the 5' RACE reads using MiXCR and keeps one entry per CDR3 protein. Here the sample spans under 300,000 distinct CDR3 sequences, about 8% being singletons. This clonotype was counted a few times. Its antigen is currently unknown. CDR1 MGHDK and CDR2 SYGVNS come from the germline V gene. With 1 base removed from V and 5 bases from J, the gap between germline ends came to 17 bases. The CDR3 sequence is 17 residues long. This same sample was also part of a study on yellow fever vaccine responses in identical twins.

This clonotype was obtained from a woman between 18 and 30 years old in good health. Sequenced input: CD8+ T cells sorted from blood. The chain is built from TRBV25-1 and TRBJ2-2; either TRBD1 or TRBD2 may fit D (6 bases each). CDR3 sequence (DNA): TGTGCCAGCAGTGAATCGAGGGGGGTAGTAGGGACCGGGGAGCTGTTTTTT. It codes for CASSESRGVVGTGELFF.